The T cell receptor beta chain described here comes from a study of T cell responses to AZD1222 COVID-19 vaccine. Study-wide results and caveats: Baseline seropositivity characterized only a handful of AZD1222 recipients.

TCRdb's copy holds only in-frame clones and misses some; the assay was immunoSEQ multiplex PCR. The sample records about 150,000 clones, approximately 90% being singletons. Comment on this clone: Its antigen is currently unknown.

The CDR3 sequence is 15 residues long. From germline, CDR1 is SGHRS and CDR2 YFSETQ. The ends were cut back, 5 bases at V and 0 bases at J, with 15 bases in the middle. The gene calls are TRBV5-1 and TRBJ2-7; D perhaps matches TRBD2 (6 bases). This clonotype was obtained from an adult in good health. Sequenced material: peripheral blood, taken on day 0 of AZD1222 vaccination. The CDR3 bases are TGCGCCAGCAGTCCCTTTGCGGGGAACTCCTACGAGCAGTACTTC. This gives the protein CASSPFAGNSYEQYF.